A selection of T cell receptor beta chains follows, all from one sample in a study of blood T cell repertoires in COVID-19. Assay used: immunoSEQ multiplex PCR; TCRdb lists only in-frame clones, some missing. The sample contains roughly 200,000 clones, approximately 78% of which appear only once. Sequences were obtained from PBMCs or T cells enriched from blood (not recorded which). These receptors came from a man aged 35-49 years who had recovered from COVID-19. CDR3s include the opening cysteine and the closing phenylalanine or tryptophan.

v_gene	len	j_gene	CDR3aa
TRBV12-3/TRBV12-4	13	TRBJ1-5	CASSSDRLQPQHF
TRBV18	14	TRBJ1-1	CASSTGGLNTEAFF
TRBV6-5	14	TRBJ1-5	CASSLGINNQPQHF
TRBV5-6	15	TRBJ2-7	CASSLSREARYEQYF
TRBV2	15	TRBJ1-5	CASSRTGWGNQPQHF
TRBV5-5	15	TRBJ2-7	CASSLTSGTTYEQYF
TRBV30	14	TRBJ1-1	CAWRGQGLNTEAFF
TRBV6-5	15	TRBJ1-5	CASRMTAVTGQPQHF
TRBV7-2	14	TRBJ2-7	CASSRGRSAYEQYF
TRBV14	16	TRBJ1-1	CASSQGTSLGNTEAFF
TRBV3-1/TRBV3-2	15	TRBJ2-3	CASSLQAGARDTQYF
TRBV28	13	TRBJ2-7	CASTSGDRVEQYF
TRBV7-2	15	TRBJ2-2	CATRTGQGATGELFF
TRBV11-2	16	TRBJ2-1	CASSSSGQVAFNEQFF
TRBV2	13	TRBJ1-1	CASGTGPNTEAFF
TRBV9	18	TRBJ1-3	CASSARGGRASSGNTIYF
TRBV7-3	13	TRBJ1-2	CASSPRVADGYTF
TRBV12-3/TRBV12-4	12	TRBJ1-2	CASSPGGVVYTF
TRBV3-1/TRBV3-2	14	TRBJ1-5	CASSQGSGNQPQHF
TRBV7-9	15	TRBJ1-5	CASSLEAGPNQPQHF
TRBV18	14	TRBJ1-1	CASSRNRGDTEAFF
TRBV3-1/TRBV3-2	15	TRBJ2-3	CASSPRSNSYDTQYF
TRBV5-1	13	TRBJ2-2	CASSYSQGGELFF
TRBV7-2	13	TRBJ2-1	CARMAGVSNEQFF
TRBV11-1	14	TRBJ2-1	CASSFPGQTNEQFF
TRBV27	15	TRBJ2-2	CASTIRAPKPGELFF
TRBV5-4	13	TRBJ2-1	CASRPGEYNEQFF
TRBV4-1	13	TRBJ1-1	CASSPPSNTEAFF
TRBV4-1	15	TRBJ1-2	CASSWQGTANYGYTF
TRBV5-1	13	TRBJ2-2	CASSSGNTGELFF
TRBV9	14	TRBJ1-1	CASSPTGSNTEAFF
TRBV29-1	13	TRBJ1-3	CSVERGSGNTIYF
TRBV27	15	TRBJ2-1	CASSLGQGINNEQFF
TRBV3-1/TRBV3-2	19	TRBJ2-4	CASSQDTGGGFAAKNIQYF
TRBV5-1	16	TRBJ1-2	CASSTSGTGGNYGYTF
TRBV7-9	15	TRBJ2-7	CASSPKTGLSYEQYF
TRBV7-6	15	TRBJ2-3	CASSLTGVSTDTQYF
TRBV3-1/TRBV3-2	16	TRBJ1-2	CASSQYLLRGINGYTF
TRBV5-1	15	TRBJ1-2	CASSSGQNLPSGYTF
TRBV3-1/TRBV3-2	14	TRBJ2-3	CASSQGLVEGTQYF
TRBV5-1	16	TRBJ1-3	CASSVGQASSGNTIYF
TRBV27	13	TRBJ2-7	CASSWGGSYEQYF
TRBV7-3	20	TRBJ2-3	CASSLYPSGTSGGNSDTQYF
TRBV9	15	TRBJ1-6	CASSVATREDSPLHF
TRBV18	12	TRBJ2-1	CASSPPTGEQFF
TRBV12-3/TRBV12-4	10	TRBJ2-7	CASRRYEQYF
TRBV4-2	17	TRBJ1-2	CASSQDIARDGGHGYTF
TRBV25-1	17	TRBJ2-5	CASSDRGLTGRGETQYF
TRBV12-5	14	TRBJ2-7	CASGPGQGRYEQYF
TRBV3-1/TRBV3-2	16	TRBJ1-6	CASSQGQGRYNSPLHF
TRBV11-2	17	TRBJ2-3	CASSLYAGQGARDTQYF
TRBV10-3	14	TRBJ1-5	CAIGRELGNQPQHF